This T cell receptor (beta chain) stems from a study of CXCR3-negative and CXCR3-positive naive CD8 T cells. Per the germline V gene, CDR1 is SEHNR and CDR2 is FQNEAQ (reference sequence). The CDR3 sequence is 14 residues long. Worth noting for this clonotype: What it recognizes is unknown.

Overall study results and limits: Both of the naive subsets showed about the same high diversity, but memory CD8+ cells had much less. Greater hydrophobicity was found in TRB CDR3s of CXCR3-positive naive cells than of CXCR3-negative naive cells.

UMI-tagged TRB cDNA libraries were built via 5' RACE. TCRdb derives one entry per CDR3 protein from the 5' RACE reads, leaving out DNA. The sample has roughly 100,000 distinct CDR3 sequences. The chain has TRBV7-9 and TRBJ2-7; without DNA, the TCRdb call of TRBD1 cannot be checked. The sequenced sample was naive CXCR3+ CD8+ T cells from blood. The subset was: CD45RO-CCR7+CD27+CD95- naive CD8+ T cells expressing CXCR3 (TNR3+). The receptor was derived from a human donor in good health. Some clones in this sample may be carry-over from other donors' samples. CDR3 loop: CASSNTWGGSEQYF. The full variable domain, its missing parts supplied by reference TRBV7-9 and TRBJ2-7, is DTGVSQNPRHKITKRGQNVTFRCDPISEHNRLYWYRQTLGQGPEFLTYFQNEAQLEKSRLLSDRFSAERPKGSFSTLEIQRTEQGDSAMYLCASSNTWGGSEQYFGPGTRLTVT.